The present TCR beta chain was sequenced within a study of glioma-infiltrating T cells after dendritic cell vaccination. The CDR3 loop spans 12 amino acids. V lost 4 bases to trimming and J lost 8 bases, with 11 bases between them. Germline-derived CDR1 and CDR2 are SGHVS and FNYEAQ. PBMC were collected before vaccination, two weeks after the third vaccination, and at progression. The primer mix had 60 V beta and 13 J beta primers. Sequencing used immunoSEQ multiplex PCR; TCRdb keeps in-frame clones, though not all of them. The sample gives about 21,000 clones, around 79% of which show up once; roughly 34% is in the top ten. Note on this clone: Antigen: not known.

Whole-study results and caveats: TCR clonality showed no direct relationship with survival.

The TCR comes from a human donor with glioblastoma. The rearrangement uses TRBV7-6 and TRBJ1-1; D is possibly TRBD1 (6 bases). Material: blood, obtained before dendritic cell vaccination. CDR3 region: CASSSWTDEAFF. Written as DNA, the CDR3 is TGTGCCAGCAGCTCCTGGACAGACGAAGCTTTCTTT.